This T cell receptor (beta chain) was obtained from a study of CD8+ T cells in alopecia areata. Study results and caveats: Tofacitinib significantly brought down scalp clonality and expanded CD8+ clones among top 100. Affected lesional scalp, above all in alopecia totalis/universalis, was more clonal than normal scalp. Many of the expanded lesional clones endured in scalp and blood while on tofacitinib.

RNA was isolated and reverse transcribed to cDNA, the sequencing template. TCRdb's copy holds only in-frame clones and misses some; the assay was immunoSEQ multiplex PCR. In the table there are more than 90,000 clones, more than 55% of which are singletons. The CDR3 is 14 residues long. The V end was cut by 0 bases, the J end by 8 bases, with 12 bases between. Germline V gene data show CDR1 as SGHRS and CDR2 as YFSETQ. Treatment of the sample: oral pan-JAK inhibitor, 5-10 mg twice daily. Regarding this clone: Antigen specificity is unknown.

Sample: CD8+ T cells sorted from blood, taken at week 4, from a patient treated with tofacitinib. This rearrangement joins TRBV5-1 to TRBJ2-1; D is unresolved. The receptor comes from a human donor with alopecia areata. Here the CDR3 reads CASSLVSSFDEQFF. The CDR3, as DNA: TGCGCCAGCAGCTTGGTTTCTAGTTTCGATGAGCAGTTCTTC.